The T cell receptor (beta chain) under discussion was sequenced for a study of response to subunit inactivated influenza vaccine. Study conclusions and caveats: Every seasonal influenza vaccination brings in few new T cells, the authors suggested.

This clonotype was found many times. The antigen remains unidentified. The V segment lost 6 bases and the J segment 0 bases; nucleotides outside the gene matches: 10. The CDR3 has 16 residues. TCRdb called the RT-PCR reads again in MiXCR, with one record for every CDR3 protein. The sample lists about 650,000 distinct CDR3 sequences; 15% to 17% were seen once. The TCR was taken from a man aged 50 to 60 who received an inactivated influenza vaccine. Specimen: PBMCs from blood, collected approximately 13 days after vaccination. The rearrangement uses TRBV12-3 or TRBV12-4 and TRBJ1-2; 7 bases align to TRBD1. This chain's CDR3 is CASSSQFGTANYGYTF. The CDR3, as DNA: TGTGCCAGCAGCTCCCAGTTCGGGACAGCTAACTATGGCTACACCTTC.